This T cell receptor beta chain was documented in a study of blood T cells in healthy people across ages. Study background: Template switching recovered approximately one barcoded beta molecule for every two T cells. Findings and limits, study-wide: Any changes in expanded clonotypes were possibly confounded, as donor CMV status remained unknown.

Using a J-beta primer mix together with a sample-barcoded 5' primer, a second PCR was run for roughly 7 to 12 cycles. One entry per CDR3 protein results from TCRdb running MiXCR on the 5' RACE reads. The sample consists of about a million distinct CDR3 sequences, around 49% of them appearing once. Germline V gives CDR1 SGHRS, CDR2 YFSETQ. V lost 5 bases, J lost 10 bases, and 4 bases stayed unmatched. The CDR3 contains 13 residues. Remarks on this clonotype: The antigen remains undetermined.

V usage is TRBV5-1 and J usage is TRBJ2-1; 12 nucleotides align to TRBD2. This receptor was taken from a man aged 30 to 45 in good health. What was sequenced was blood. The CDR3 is CASRLAGGREQFF. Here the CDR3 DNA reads TGCGCCAGCAGGCTAGCGGGGGGGCGGGAGCAGTTCTTC.